This T cell receptor beta chain was sequenced in a study of blood T cell repertoires in COVID-19 (dated by TCRdb to between 2020 and 2021). For context, the study as a whole: The collaborator samples originated in the United States, Italy and Spain and spanned the acute and convalescent phases of COVID-19. The material from the prospective study consisted of cDNA or gDNA derived from T cells, B-cell-depleted T cells, or PBMCs. The dataset comprised deeply sampled blood TCRbeta repertoires from subjects exposed to, actively infected with, or recovered from COVID-19. The repertoires were released in a freely available public database intended as a resource for research on the immune response to SARS-CoV-2. The samples were drawn from two sources: the first 160 participants of the ongoing ImmuneRACE study, and fewer than 1,500 subjects contributed by 6 global collaborators. The sample metadata nearly always contained a de-identified subject ID, COVID-19 status, age in years and sex. HLA class I and class II types, where available, came from metadata supplied by the sample provider rather than from assay-based typing. Findings and caveats that apply to the study as a whole: Clinical and demographic metadata were provided uncurated, with the amount varying by source and participant.

With respect to this clone: Its antigen is not yet known. The record has no base qualities; no much larger clone is one base away.

TCRbeta CDR3 regions were amplified from genomic DNA by means of the immunoSEQ Assay, a bias-controlled multiplex PCR. Concerning the study's data processing: The number of nucleated cells in each sample was estimated from the amplification of reference gene primers within the assay. To quantify the absolute abundance of each unique TCRbeta CDR3 rearrangement, sequence reads were collapsed and filtered. For each sample, productive Simpson clonality was calculated by taking the square root of Simpson's diversity index across productive rearrangements. Sourced from immuneACCESS, this table was stored by TCRdb with only in-frame sequences that have V and J called. A share of the clones is absent; for the studies checked, an unresolved V gene accounts for under half, and the remainder has no known explanation. The V and J calls and clone size were taken over from that table, and D and trimming were inferred from the DNA. The sample table holds 140,000 to 150,000 clones, of which 85% to 90% were seen once. The ten largest clones capture 8.6% of the sample.

The germline V gene (reference sequence) yields LNHDA for CDR1 and SQIVND for CDR2. The CDR3 runs 15 residues from the cysteine to the phenylalanine. Only the CDR3 portion is preserved as DNA: 45 bases, with reading frame beginning at the first base. Trimming at the junction amounts to 6 bases on V and 2 bases on J, and the germline ends lie 14 bases apart. The collaborating institutions used their own protocols to collect whole blood in K2EDTA tubes. For TCRbeta analysis, collaborator samples were shipped as frozen whole blood, as isolated PBMCs, or as DNA extracted from either sample type. The sequencing sample was made of peripheral blood. This clonotype was sampled from a woman aged 45-60 years with active or convalescent COVID-19. The V and J genes are TRBV19 and TRBJ1-5, with no reliable assignment of the D segment. The encoded CDR3 is CASSFTGRGNQPQHF. The sequenced DNA is TGTGCCAGTAGCTTCACGGGGAGGGGCAATCAGCCCCAGCATTTT. Where the CDR3 stops, the reference TRBV19 and TRBJ1-5 genes take over; the full variable domain is DGGITQSPKYLFRKEGQNVTLSCEQNLNHDAMYWYRQDPGQGLRLIYYSQIVNDFQKGDIAEGYSVSREKKESFPLTVTSAQKNPTAFYLCASSFTGRGNQPQHFGDGTRLSIL.